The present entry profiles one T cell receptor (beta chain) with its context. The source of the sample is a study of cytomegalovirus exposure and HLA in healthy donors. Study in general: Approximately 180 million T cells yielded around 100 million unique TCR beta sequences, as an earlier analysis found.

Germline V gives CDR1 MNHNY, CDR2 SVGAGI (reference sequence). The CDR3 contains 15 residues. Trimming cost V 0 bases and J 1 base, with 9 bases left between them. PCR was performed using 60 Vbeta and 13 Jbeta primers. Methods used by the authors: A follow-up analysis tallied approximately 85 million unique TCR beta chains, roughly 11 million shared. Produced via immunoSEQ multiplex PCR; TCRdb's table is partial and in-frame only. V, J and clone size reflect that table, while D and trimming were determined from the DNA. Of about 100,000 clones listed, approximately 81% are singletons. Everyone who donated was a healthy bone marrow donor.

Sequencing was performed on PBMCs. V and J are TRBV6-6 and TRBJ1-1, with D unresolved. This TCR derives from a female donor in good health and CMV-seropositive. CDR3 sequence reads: CASSYSRLGNTEAFF. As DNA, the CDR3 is TGTGCCAGCAGTTACTCGAGGCTGGGGAACACTGAAGCTTTCTTT.